Described below is a single TCR beta chain sequence and its context. This clone has just a few counts. Its antigen is currently not known. No base qualities exist here, and no much larger clone lies one base off it. This entry is derived from a study of immune evolution from preneoplasia to lung adenocarcinoma (dated by TCRdb to about 2021). Context from the whole study: HLA loss of heterozygosity was seen in 7%, 15% and 33% of AIS, MIA and ADC lesions, and in no AAH lesions. The immune data were integrated with whole exome sequencing and methylation data obtained from the same cohort of nodules. According to the study, roughly 100 samples were used for TCR sequencing. The overall cohort was made up of a few dozen patients with pulmonary nodules who had surgical resection. Resected precursor lesions (AAH, AIS, MIA) and invasive adenocarcinomas were compared against paired morphologically normal lung tissue. The study profiled immune contexture across lung adenocarcinoma precursors and invasive adenocarcinoma using immune gene expression, TCR sequencing and multiplex immunofluorescence. POLYSOLVER was used to infer class I HLA alleles from exome data, and LOHHLA was used to detect allele-specific HLA loss. The TCR sequencing data were obtained from some 50 patients. The sample size was set by how many specimens were available, not by a prior power calculation.

TCR beta CDR3 regions were sequenced from DNA using the immunoSEQ hsTCRbeta Kit. The authors' pipeline ran thus. TCR sequencing data were analysed with the ImmunoSEQ Analyzer. T cell clonality was calculated on productive rearrangements as 1 minus Pielou's evenness. To measure T cell diversity, the inverse Simpson index was applied to productive templates. T cell density was defined as TCR beta template counts normalized to usable DNA, with usable DNA estimated by amplifying and sequencing housekeeping genes. TCR metrics were compared across histologic stages using two-sided Kruskal-Wallis tests. The source is immuneACCESS, and TCRdb retained only in-frame sequences with V and J called. Part of the clones is not carried over; for the studies checked, unresolved V genes explain less than half of this, and the remainder is unexplained. The D gene and trimming were derived from the DNA, and the V and J assignments and clone size from that table. The sample data list 15,000 to 20,000 clones, and about 86% of these were observed just once. The ten largest make up 2.6% of the sample.

Trimming at the junction amounts to 2 bases on V and 4 bases on J, and the germline ends lie 7 bases apart. From the cysteine up to the phenylalanine, the CDR3 has a length of 13 residues. Here the CDR3 DNA is all that survives: 39 bases in frame from base 1. Per the germline V gene, MNHEY is the CDR1 and SVGAGI is the CDR2. General conclusions and limits of the study: The highest top T cell clone frequencies were observed in normal lung, and a progressive decrease in top T cell clone frequencies appeared to occur from AAH through AIS, MIA and invasive adenocarcinoma. The findings reflected association rather than direct causation, and larger cohorts with long-term follow-up and longitudinal biopsies were considered necessary. Compared with EGFR-mutant or double wild-type lesions, KRAS-mutant nodules had the highest T cell clonality. All patients were from Japan and China, so applicability to Western populations was uncertain. Normal lung showed the highest clonality, whereas later-stage lesions appeared to have higher T cell density and diversity but lower clonality.

The patients had resection in Japan or China between 2014 and 2017. The histologic diagnosis of each case was independently confirmed on H&E slides by two lung cancer pathologists. For nucleic acid extraction, premalignant or tumor cells were enriched by macro-dissection following pathologic assessment. DNA was isolated from FFPE tissue using the AllPrep DNA/RNA FFPE Kit. Sequenced sample: FFPE invasive lung adenocarcinoma tissue. The sample's cell subset or site label is to be understood as: frankly invasive lung adenocarcinoma (ADC). The V and J genes are TRBV6-5 and TRBJ2-3; no confident D gene assignment can be made. The sequence came from a person aged 70 to 85 with invasive lung adenocarcinoma. Read as DNA, the sequence is TGTGCCAGCAGTTACACTGGGGCAGATACGCAGTATTTT. It codes for CASSYTGADTQYF.